Listed here are 9 T cell receptor beta chains from one sample, sequenced in a study of cytomegalovirus exposure and HLA in healthy donors. PCR amplification relied on 60 Vbeta primers (plus 13 Jbeta primers). Sequenced by immunoSEQ multiplex PCR; TCRdb stores in-frame clones only, minus some. The data hold roughly 120,000 clones, with around 70% observed a single time. The specimen was PBMCs. These receptor sequences come from a woman between 40 and 55 years old in good health and CMV-seropositive.

This sequence joins TRBV6-6 and TRBJ2-5; the D gene is possibly TRBD1 (6 bases). Trimming stripped 1 base from V and 1 base from J, with 13 bases between. There are 16 residues in the CDR3. Germline V gene sequence: CDR1 MNHNY, CDR2 SVGAGI (reference sequence). CDR3 region: CASSYLFRTAQETQYF. In DNA form, the CDR3 reads TGTGCCAGCAGTTACTTATTTCGGACAGCCCAAGAGACCCAGTACTTC.

The chain carries TRBV7-2 and TRBJ1-5; no definite D call. The germline V gene has CDR1 SGHTA and CDR2 FQGNSA. The CDR3 has 17 amino acids. V dropped 2 bases and J dropped 0 bases, with 14 bases sitting between them. The CDR3: CASSLRFDTNSNQPQHF. The CDR3 DNA sequence: TGTGCCAGCAGCTTACGATTCGACACGAATAGCAATCAGCCCCAGCATTTT.

Concerning this clone: Other DNA sequences in this specimen translate into the identical CDR3. V usage is TRBV9 and J usage is TRBJ1-2; 8 positions agree with TRBD1. J lost 8 bases, V lost 0 bases, and 0 bases had no gene match. Germline V gives CDR1 SGDLS, CDR2 YYNGEE. The CDR3 has 12 amino acids. The CDR3 loop reads CASSVAGGGYTF. The CDR3 DNA reads as TGTGCCAGCAGCGTAGCAGGGGGCGGCTACACCTTC.

This chain links TRBV5-1 with TRBJ1-4; 8 bases align to TRBD1. Germline V gives CDR1 SGHRS, CDR2 YFSETQ. Trimming removed 4 bases from V and 8 bases from J; junction bases left unmatched: 7. The CDR3 loop spans 14 amino acids. The CDR3 coding sequence is TGCGCCAGCAGCACAACAGGGGACAGGGAAAAACTGTTTTTT. Amino acids: CASSTTGDREKLFF. Using reference TRBV5-1 and TRBJ1-4 for the parts outside the CDR3, the full variable domain is KAGVTQTPRYLIKTRGQQVTLSCSPISGHRSVSWYQQTPGQGLQFLFEYFSETQRNKGNFPGRFSGRQFSNSRSEMNVSTLELGDSALYLCASSTTGDREKLFFGSGTQLSVL.

This clone appeared once. The genes are TRBV15 and TRBJ1-3; a possible D gene is TRBD1 (5 bases). The CDR3 sequence is 16 residues long. V lost 0 bases and J 2 bases, leaving 11 bases between the germline ends. Germline V gives CDR1 LNHNV, CDR2 YYDKDF (reference sequence). CDR3 sequence: CATSRDKGIPGNTIYF. The CDR3 nucleotides read TGTGCCACCAGCAGAGATAAGGGGATTCCTGGAAACACCATATATTTT.

The chain is built from TRBV9 and TRBJ1-2; D is perhaps TRBD1 (6 bases). Germline V gene lookup returns CDR1 SGDLS and CDR2 YYNGEE. V was trimmed by 5 bases and J by 7 bases, leaving 15 bases between them. The length of the CDR3 is 13 residues. CDR3 DNA sequence: TGTGCCAGCAGGTCTACAGGGTTTGGTGGCTACACCTTC. Protein: CASRSTGFGGYTF.

This chain joins TRBV4-2 and TRBJ2-7, with a possible D match to TRBD2 (6 bases). The CDR3 is 16 amino acids. Germline-derived CDR1 and CDR2 are LGHNA and YNFKEQ. V was trimmed by 4 bases and J by 7 bases, leaving 23 bases between them. The CDR3 region is CASSPHSAGLGGEQYF. DNA for the CDR3: TGTGCCAGCAGCCCGCATTCGGCGGGGTTGGGTGGTGAGCAGTACTTC.

V and J are TRBV7-9 and TRBJ2-7; TRBD1 is a possible D gene (5 bases). Germline lookup yields CDR1 SEHNR and CDR2 FQNEAQ (reference sequence). Trimming left V 2 bases short and J 4 bases short, with 6 bases between. The CDR3 has 12 residues. The CDR3 DNA follows: TGTGCCAGCAGCTTAAGGGGTTACGAGCAGTACTTC. Protein product: CASSLRGYEQYF.

V and J are TRBV30 and TRBJ2-5; no definite D call. The CDR3 consists of 11 residues. The V end was cut by 0 bases, the J end by 7 bases, with 6 bases between. Germline V CDR1 and CDR2: GTSNPN, SVGIG (reference sequence). CDR3 residues: CAWSVSGTQYF. CDR3 DNA: TGTGCCTGGAGTGTCTCCGGGACCCAGTACTTC.